These 26 T cell receptor beta chains were all obtained from the same sample, sequenced in a study of shared clonotypes between healthy human individuals. Some clones are missing from TCRdb's copy, which holds only in-frame ones; the method was immunoSEQ multiplex PCR. The sample shows more than 2,000,000 clones, approximately 92% of them seen only once. The sample taken for sequencing was naive CD4+ T cells sorted from blood. The subset denotes: CD45RA+ positively selected. The receptor set was obtained from a man aged 18 to 35 in good health.

The chain couples TRBV7-3 to TRBJ2-5; D is unresolved. Trimming shortened V by 5 bases and J by 5 bases, and 15 bases separated the two germline ends. CDR3 length equals 14 residues. Germline loops: CDR1 SGHTA, CDR2 FQGTGA. This chain's CDR3 is CASSRAGPGETQYF. The CDR3 bases are TGTGCCAGCAGCAGAGCCGGCCCTGGTGAGACCCAGTACTTC. The full variable domain, with the rest looked up from reference TRBV7-3 and TRBJ2-5, is GAGVSQTPSNKVTEKGKYVELRCDPISGHTALYWYRQSLGQGPEFLIYFQGTGAADDSGLPNDRFFAVRPEGSVSTLKIQRTERGDSAVYLCASSRAGPGETQYFGPGTRLLVL.

For the CDR3, the DNA is TGTGCCAGTAGTAGAACTAGCGGAACTACCCTCGCCACAGATACGCAGTATTTT. Amino acids: CASSRTSGTTLATDTQYF. The chain is built from TRBV19 and TRBJ2-3; 8 bases are shared with TRBD2. Losses at the gene ends were 4 bases for V and 2 bases for J; bases not matched to a gene: 14. Germline V gene sequence: CDR1 LNHDA, CDR2 SQIVND (reference sequence). This CDR3 comprises 18 residues.

The chain carries TRBV10-3 and TRBJ2-3; no definite D call. With 10 bases removed from V and 4 bases from J, the gap between germline ends came to 9 bases. The germline V gene has CDR1 ENHRY and CDR2 SYGVKD. The CDR3 runs to 11 residues. The CDR3 DNA sequence: TGTGCCAGCACTTTATCAGATACGCAGTATTTT. It codes for CASTLSDTQYF.

The gene calls are TRBV9 and TRBJ2-3, with TRBD2 matching 10 bases. Looked up from germline, CDR1 is SGDLS and CDR2 is YYNGEE. The CDR3 is 17 residues long. V trimming: 0 bases; J trimming: 1 base; junction bases outside the gene matches: 5. The CDR3 region has the DNA TGTGCCAGCAGCGTAGTCAAGCGGGAGGGGTGCACAGATACGCAGTATTTT. Its translation: CASSVVKREGCTDTQYF. Variable domain in full (rest from reference TRBV9 and TRBJ2-3): DSGVTQTPKHLITATGQRVTLRCSPRSGDLSVYWYQQSLDQGLQFLIQYYNGEERAKGNILERFSAQQFPDLHSELNLSSLELGDSALYFCASSVVKREGCTDTQYFGPGTRLTVL.

The chain links TRBV5-6 to TRBJ2-1; D is unclear. Between the trimmed V and J ends, which lost 0 bases and 10 bases, there was a span of 5 bases. Germline V gene lookup returns CDR1 SGHDT and CDR2 YYEEEE. The CDR3 length is 11 residues. CDR3 bases: TGTGCCAGCAGCTTGGTCTCAGAGCAGTTCTTC. Residues: CASSLVSEQFF.

CDR3: CASSLDARGYGYTF. DNA of the CDR3: TGTGCCAGCAGCTTAGACGCCAGGGGCTATGGCTACACCTTC. The chain joins TRBV7-8 to TRBJ1-2; TRBD1 is a possible D gene (6 bases). This CDR3 contains 14 residues. The V gene's germline CDR1 is SGHVS and CDR2 FQNEAQ. Trimming shortened V by 1 base and J by 4 bases, and 10 bases separated the two germline ends. The whole variable domain, remainder taken from reference TRBV7-8 and TRBJ1-2, is GAGVSQSPRYKVAKRGQDVALRCDPISGHVSLFWYQQALGQGPEFLTYFQNEAQLDKSGLPSDRFFAERPEGSVSTLKIQRTQQEDSAVYLCASSLDARGYGYTFGSGTRLTVV.

The chain has TRBV6-1 and TRBJ1-3; TRBD1 matches at 8 bases. The V gene end was trimmed by 2 bases and the J gene end by 3 bases; junction bases not matched to a gene: 3. The CDR3 sequence is 15 residues long. Germline CDR1 is MNHNS and CDR2 is SASEGT. The CDR3 sequence: CASSEQGAIGNTIYF. The CDR3 DNA reads as TGTGCCAGCAGTGAACAGGGGGCAATTGGAAACACCATATATTTT.

This clone was seen a single time. V gene TRBV7-2 combines with J gene TRBJ2-7, with 9 bases fitting TRBD1. CDR3 length: 15 amino acids. V lost 2 bases to trimming and J lost 5 bases; unmatched junction nucleotides: 7. Germline V gene data show CDR1 as SGHTA and CDR2 as FQGNSA. The CDR3 DNA is TGTGCCAGCAGCTTAATGGGACAGGGTACCGACGAGCAGTACTTC. Translation gives CASSLMGQGTDEQYF.

Of note for this clone: Other nucleotide sequences in the sample specify the same CDR3. The rearrangement uses TRBV7-2 and TRBJ2-3, with 9 bases matching TRBD2. Losses at the gene ends were 1 base for V and 3 bases for J; bases not matched to a gene: 2. Germline V gives CDR1 SGHTA, CDR2 FQGNSA. CDR3 size: 15 residues. CDR3 residues: CASSLGSGRTDTQYF. The CDR3 DNA follows: TGTGCCAGCAGCTTAGGTAGCGGGAGAACAGATACGCAGTATTTT.

The chain is built from TRBV6-6 and TRBJ2-1, with 8 bases matching TRBD2. The CDR3 loop spans 14 amino acids. Germline trimming cut 4 bases from V and 7 bases from J; bases unmatched to any gene: 6. CDR1 and CDR2 (germline): MNHNY, SVGAGI (reference sequence). The CDR3 sequence is CASSLGGRLNEQFF. The DNA for the CDR3 is TGTGCCAGCAGTTTGGGCGGGAGGTTAAATGAGCAGTTCTTC.

The chain employs TRBV10-2 and TRBJ2-1, with 14 bases lining up with TRBD2. V lost 0 bases and J lost 10; bases outside the gene matches: 5. The CDR3 has 16 residues. The germline V gene has CDR1 WSHSY and CDR2 SAAADI. The CDR3 DNA reads TGCGCCAGCAGTGAGTCGGGACTAGCGGGGGTTAACGAGCAGTTCTTC. It encodes CASSESGLAGVNEQFF.

The rearrangement joins TRBV5-6 to TRBJ2-7; TRBD1 might be the D (5 bases). The CDR3 has 16 amino acids. V lost 6 bases and J 3 bases, leaving 22 bases between the germline ends. Germline CDR1 SGHDT, CDR2 YYEEEE. CDR3 coding DNA: TGTGCCAGCACCCTTTGGGGCGGCCCTAATTTCTACGAGCAGTACTTC. It translates to CASTLWGGPNFYEQYF.

This chain links TRBV6-6 with TRBJ1-2; D uncertain. CDR1 and CDR2 (germline): MNHNY, SVGAGI (reference sequence). With 3 bases removed from V and 5 bases from J, the gap between germline ends came to 13 bases. The CDR3 is 14 amino acids. Here the CDR3 DNA reads TGTGCCAGCAGTTATGGGGTCATCCTTTATGGCTACACCTTC. Protein: CASSYGVILYGYTF.

This chain joins TRBV27 and TRBJ1-3; maybe TRBD1 (5 bases). Germline assignment: CDR1 MNHEY and CDR2 SMNVEV (reference sequence). V dropped 8 bases and J dropped 0 bases, with 17 bases sitting between them. CDR3 length: 16 residues. CDR3 loop: CASGREGALSGNTIYF. DNA of the CDR3: TGTGCCAGCGGGAGGGAAGGGGCGCTCTCTGGAAACACCATATATTTT.

There are a few counts of this clone. Other DNA variants within this sample encode the same CDR3. The J gene is TRBJ1-1, the V gene TRBV30; the D gene is possibly TRBD1 (5 bases). The CDR3 covers 13 residues. Trimming removed 3 bases from V and 0 bases from J, with 8 bases in between. Germline V gives CDR1 GTSNPN, CDR2 SVGIG (reference sequence). The CDR3 region has the DNA TGTGCCTGGAGAGACAGCTTGAACACTGAAGCTTTCTTT. Its translation: CAWRDSLNTEAFF.

The chain has TRBV7-2 and TRBJ2-1; D unclear. V dropped 2 bases and J dropped 4 bases, with 6 bases sitting between them. Germline CDR1 reads SGHTA; CDR2 reads FQGNSA. The CDR3 is 13 residues long. The CDR3 coding sequence is TGTGCCAGCAGCTTATTAGGTTACAATGAGCAGTTCTTC. Translation: CASSLLGYNEQFF.

Details on this clone: Different DNA sequences within this sample yield the same CDR3. This CDR3 reads CAWSVPGQGASGYTF. The DNA for the CDR3 is TGTGCCTGGAGTGTACCGGGCCAGGGGGCGAGTGGCTACACCTTC. The rearrangement uses TRBV30 and TRBJ1-2; 8 bases line up with TRBD1. The CDR3 loop spans 15 amino acids. V lost 0 bases to trimming and J lost 7 bases; unmatched junction nucleotides: 10. The germline CDR1 and CDR2 sequences are GTSNPN and SVGIG (reference sequence).

The CDR3 reads CARWERRFSYEQYF. Written as DNA, the CDR3 is TGCGCCAGGTGGGAAAGGAGGTTCTCCTACGAGCAGTACTTC. The V gene is TRBV23-1, the J gene TRBJ2-7, with D perhaps TRBD2 (5 bases). TRBV23-1 is reported as an ORF; its role is uncertain. Between the trimmed V and J ends, which lost 9 bases and 0 bases, there was a span of 15 bases. The CDR3 has 14 amino acids.

The rearrangement joins TRBV11-2 to TRBJ2-1; D uncertain. Germline CDR1 SGHAT, CDR2 FQNNGV. Trimming took 5 bases from V and 5 from J, leaving 13 bases between them. CDR3 length: 14 residues. The CDR3 DNA is TGTGCCAGCAGCCCACGGGTTCCTAACAATGAGCAGTTCTTC. This codes for CASSPRVPNNEQFF.

The chain uses TRBV7-6 and TRBJ2-7; TRBD1 aligns across 10 bases. V dropped 3 bases and J dropped 2; count of bases not matched to a gene: 4. Per the germline V gene, CDR1 is SGHVS and CDR2 is FNYEAQ. The CDR3 is 15 amino acids. CDR3 sequence reads: CASSLRDRGPYEQYF. CDR3 DNA sequence: TGTGCCAGCAGCTTGAGGGACAGGGGTCCCTACGAGCAGTACTTC.

A single count supports this clone. V and J are TRBV30 and TRBJ1-6; TRBD1 matches at 8 bases. V dropped 2 bases and J dropped 8; count of bases not matched to a gene: 8. CDR1 GTSNPN and CDR2 SVGIG come from the germline V gene (reference sequence). The CDR3 is 15 residues long. This chain's CDR3 is CAWSLRDRTYSPLHF. Written as DNA, the CDR3 is TGTGCCTGGAGTCTCCGGGACAGGACCTATTCACCCCTCCACTTT.

This clone was observed a handful of times. The J gene is TRBJ1-6, the V gene TRBV7-9; D is uncertain. CDR1 is SEHNR, CDR2 FQNEAQ, per germline (reference sequence). The CDR3 loop spans 13 amino acids. Trimming removed 6 bases at V and 10 bases at J, with 13 bases between. CDR3 in DNA: TGTGCCAGCAGGTTTCGGGCCCCATCACCCCTCCACTTT. Translated, it gives CASRFRAPSPLHF.

The V gene is TRBV18, the J gene TRBJ1-5; unclear D gene. V lost 3 bases and J 9 bases, leaving 24 bases between the germline ends. Germline-derived CDR1 and CDR2 are KGHSH and LQKENI. The CDR3 is 17 residues long. As DNA, the CDR3 is TGTGCCAGCTCACCGGGCCCCATGGCAGACGCGATTGTGCCCCAGCATTTT. Translating it yields CASSPGPMADAIVPQHF.

The chain recombines TRBV5-1 with TRBJ2-7, with TRBD2 matching 9 bases. Looked up from germline, CDR1 is SGHRS and CDR2 is YFSETQ. J was trimmed by 12 bases and V by 0 bases; bases with no gene match: 10. The CDR3 has 14 amino acids. The CDR3: CASSLEVPSGIRYF. As DNA, the CDR3 is TGCGCCAGCAGCTTGGAAGTCCCTAGCGGGATAAGGTACTTC. Looking up the rest from reference TRBV5-1 and TRBJ2-7 gives the full variable domain: KAGVTQTPRYLIKTRGQQVTLSCSPISGHRSVSWYQQTPGQGLQFLFEYFSETQRNKGNFPGRFSGRQFSNSRSEMNVSTLELGDSALYLCASSLEVPSGIRYFGPGTRLTVT.

The rearrangement links TRBV20-1 to TRBJ2-5; D is unresolved. V lost 1 base and J lost 5, with 5 bases in between. CDR3 length equals 11 residues. Germline V gene sequence: CDR1 DFQATT, CDR2 SNEGSKA (reference sequence). Here the CDR3 reads CSARAEETQYF. The CDR3 nucleotides read TGCAGTGCTAGAGCGGAGGAGACCCAGTACTTC.

The chain has TRBV4-3 and TRBJ2-7; TRBD2 aligns across 9 bases. Germline V gene data show CDR1 as LGHNA and CDR2 as YSLEER. This CDR3 has 15 amino acids. Trimming cost V 4 bases and J 4 bases; bases outside gene matches: 8. As DNA, the CDR3 is TGCGCCAGCAGCCCGGCGGGAGGGCTCTGGTACGAGCAGTACTTC. It encodes CASSPAGGLWYEQYF.